A single sample gave rise to the 18 T cell receptor beta chains below, sequenced in a study of blood T cell repertoires in COVID-19. Repertoires were generated with immunoSEQ multiplex PCR, while TCRdb's copy carries only in-frame clones and drops some. Altogether about 220,000 clones are present, approximately 82% being singletons, with the ten largest covering 2% to 2.5%. Sequenced input: peripheral blood. These receptors originate from a man between 35 and 55 years old who had recovered from COVID-19.

The chain recombines TRBV4-1 with TRBJ2-1; D is perhaps TRBD1 (6 bases). This CDR3 has 13 amino acids. Trimming shortened V by 5 bases and J by 6 bases, and 11 bases separated the two germline ends. The V gene's germline CDR1 is MGHRA and CDR2 YSYEKL. CDR3 sequence: CASSNRVGNEQFF. The CDR3 nucleotides are TGCGCCAGCAGCAACAGGGTGGGCAATGAGCAGTTCTTC.

The chain uses TRBV19 and TRBJ1-2, with D perhaps matching TRBD1 (5 bases). The CDR3 is made up of 14 amino acids. V shed 5 bases and J shed 7 bases, with 17 bases lying between them. Germline V lookup: CDR1 LNHDA, CDR2 SQIVND (reference sequence). In DNA form, the CDR3 reads TGTGCCAGTAGTCCAATGGGGGGGATGGCTGGCTACACCTTC. It translates to CASSPMGGMAGYTF. Full variable domain (missing parts from reference TRBV19 and TRBJ1-2): DGGITQSPKYLFRKEGQNVTLSCEQNLNHDAMYWYRQDPGQGLRLIYYSQIVNDFQKGDIAEGYSVSREKKESFPLTVTSAQKNPTAFYLCASSPMGGMAGYTFGSGTRLTVV.

The genes are TRBV27 and TRBJ2-7; D is perhaps TRBD1 (6 bases). Germline V gene sequence: CDR1 MNHEY, CDR2 SMNVEV (reference sequence). CDR3 size: 13 residues. V lost 6 bases, J lost 4 bases, and 13 bases lay in between. CDR3 coding DNA: TGTGCCAGCAGGGACTCTACAGGGTACGAGCAGTACTTC. It is translated as CASRDSTGYEQYF.

The chain couples TRBV18 to TRBJ2-1; D might be TRBD2 (6 bases). Germline CDR1 reads KGHSH; CDR2 reads LQKENI. The CDR3 is made up of 16 amino acids. Trimming pared 5 bases from V and 8 bases from J, leaving 22 bases between. The CDR3 here is CASSTSAPLATDEQFF. For the CDR3, the DNA is TGTGCCAGCTCAACCTCGGCACCACTAGCAACAGATGAGCAGTTCTTC.

The CDR3 sequence is CASSGGRASNYGYTF. CDR3 DNA: TGTGCCAGCAGTGGGGGCAGAGCTTCTAACTATGGCTACACCTTC. The J gene is TRBJ1-2, the V gene TRBV2, with a tentative D call TRBD1 (5 bases). V lost 4 bases, J lost 0 bases, and 12 bases lay in between. The CDR3 spans 15 residues. Germline loops: CDR1 SNHLY, CDR2 FYNNEI.

This clone was detected only once. Written as DNA, the CDR3 is TGCGCCAGCAGGGGGGGACAGGGGTCAGATACGCAGTATTTT. Protein product: CASRGGQGSDTQYF. The chain couples TRBV10-2 to TRBJ2-3; 10 bases are shared with TRBD1. V lost 6 bases and J lost 4; bases outside the gene matches: 4. The V gene's germline CDR1 is WSHSY and CDR2 SAAADI. CDR3 size: 14 residues.

The chain carries TRBV7-2 and TRBJ2-3; 7 positions match TRBD1. The junction had 8 bases not matched to a gene; V was cut back by 1 base and J by 4 bases. This CDR3 contains 16 residues. Germline CDR1 reads SGHTA; CDR2 reads FQGNSA. CDR3 sequence: CASSLGVAGGADTQYF. CDR3 DNA sequence: TGTGCCAGCAGCTTAGGGGTCGCAGGGGGTGCAGATACGCAGTATTTT.

The V and J genes are TRBV4-3 and TRBJ2-4; D is unclear. Germline CDR1 LGHNA, CDR2 YSLEER. The CDR3 length is 14 residues. The V gene lost 0 bases and the J gene lost 10 bases, with 13 bases spanning the gap. CDR3 sequence: CASSQDRSGSIQYF. The DNA for the CDR3 is TGCGCCAGCAGCCAAGATAGGTCGGGTTCTATTCAGTACTTC.

The chain has TRBV19 and TRBJ1-2, with 7 bases fitting TRBD1. This CDR3 has 16 residues. The germline gives CDR1 LNHDA, CDR2 SQIVND (reference sequence). The V and J ends lost 5 bases and 4 bases, in that order; junction bases with no gene match: 13. CDR3 nucleotide sequence: TGTGCCAGTAGTGCTAGACAGGGAGAAACTCGCTATGGCTACACCTTC. It encodes CASSARQGETRYGYTF.

This clone was counted between two and nine times. The J gene is TRBJ1-2, the V gene TRBV6-6, with D maybe TRBD1 (5 bases). V was shortened by 6 bases and J by 5 bases, with 19 bases between the two germline ends. This CDR3 comprises 15 residues. Germline V CDR1 and CDR2: MNHNY, SVGAGI (reference sequence). This chain's CDR3 is CASRTPLQGRYGYTF. Written as DNA, the CDR3 is TGTGCCAGCAGGACACCCTTGCAGGGTCGGTATGGCTACACCTTC.

The rearrangement uses TRBV9 and TRBJ2-4; D unresolved. Germline CDR1 reads SGDLS; CDR2 reads YYNGEE. The CDR3 consists of 14 residues. Trimming shortened V by 0 bases and J by 9 bases, and 13 bases separated the two germline ends. The CDR3 reads CASSVDGETGIQYF. The CDR3 DNA is TGTGCCAGCAGCGTAGACGGAGAAACGGGCATTCAGTACTTC. Combining the CDR3 with reference TRBV9 and TRBJ2-4 gives the whole variable domain DSGVTQTPKHLITATGQRVTLRCSPRSGDLSVYWYQQSLDQGLQFLIQYYNGEERAKGNILERFSAQQFPDLHSELNLSSLELGDSALYFCASSVDGETGIQYFGAGTRLSVL.

The sample holds many counts of this clone. The CDR3 nucleotides read TGTGCCAGCAGCTTAGAGACAGGGGCGATCTATGGCTACACCTTC. This sequence encodes CASSLETGAIYGYTF. The J gene is TRBJ1-2, the V gene TRBV5-6; the match to TRBD1 covers 8 bases. V was clipped by 2 bases and J by 4 bases; unmatched bases: 7. The CDR3 has 15 amino acids. The germline V gene encodes CDR1 SGHDT and CDR2 YYEEEE.

The rearrangement uses TRBV7-9 and TRBJ2-7; 9 bases map to TRBD1. CDR1 is SEHNR, CDR2 FQNEAQ, per germline (reference sequence). CDR3 length equals 15 residues. V lost 1 base to trimming and J lost 5 bases; unmatched junction nucleotides: 6. Here the CDR3 DNA reads TGTGCCAGCAGCTTAGGGGGGACAGGGTTCGACGAGCAGTACTTC. This translates into CASSLGGTGFDEQYF. Drawing the rest from reference TRBV7-9 and TRBJ2-7, the complete variable domain is DTGVSQNPRHKITKRGQNVTFRCDPISEHNRLYWYRQTLGQGPEFLTYFQNEAQLEKSRLLSDRFSAERPKGSFSTLEIQRTEQGDSAMYLCASSLGGTGFDEQYFGPGTRLTVT.

V is TRBV5-1 and J is TRBJ2-7; 7 bases line up with TRBD1. Trimming took 4 bases from V and 2 from J; bases not matched to a gene: 9. This CDR3 comprises 15 residues. CDR1 is SGHRS and CDR2 is YFSETQ in the germline V gene. The CDR3 DNA reads TGCGCCAGCAGCCCGACCCGGGACAGAACCTACGAGCAGTACTTC. Protein sequence: CASSPTRDRTYEQYF.

A few counts support this clone. This chain links TRBV4-3 with TRBJ2-3; TRBD2 is a possible D gene (5 bases). CDR3 length: 15 amino acids. Germline V gene lookup returns CDR1 LGHNA and CDR2 YSLEER. Trimming took off 0 bases at V and 6 bases at J, with 13 bases between the two ends. CDR3 loop: CASSQDQTGYDTQYF. The CDR3 DNA sequence: TGCGCCAGCAGCCAAGATCAGACGGGGTATGATACGCAGTATTTT.

The genes are TRBV7-2 and TRBJ1-2; 9 positions agree with TRBD1. The CDR3 runs to 16 residues. CDR1 SGHTA and CDR2 FQGNSA come from the germline V gene. Germline trimming cut 5 bases from V and 6 bases from J; bases unmatched to any gene: 13. Written as DNA, the CDR3 is TGTGCCAGCAGCCTCCTTGGACAGGGGAGTTTGGATGGCTACACCTTC. Amino acids: CASSLLGQGSLDGYTF.

The chain combines TRBV5-4 with TRBJ2-5, with D perhaps TRBD2 (6 bases). The CDR3 loop spans 14 amino acids. The germline V gene has CDR1 SGHNT and CDR2 YYREEE (reference sequence). The germline V and J ends were trimmed by 0 bases and 4 bases, with 10 bases remaining between them. DNA for the CDR3: TGTGCCAGCAGCTTGGATGCGGGAACAGAGACCCAGTACTTC. Translated: CASSLDAGTETQYF.

This clone was counted between two and nine times. V usage is TRBV27 and J usage is TRBJ2-4, with D unresolved. Trimming cost V 4 bases and J 1 base, with 5 bases left between them. The CDR3 loop spans 13 amino acids. The germline V gene encodes CDR1 MNHEY and CDR2 SMNVEV (reference sequence). This CDR3 reads CASSSLAKNIQYF. The CDR3, as DNA: TGTGCCAGCAGTTCGTTGGCCAAAAACATTCAGTACTTC.